These 19 T cell receptor beta chains share one sample of origin, sequenced in a study of cytomegalovirus exposure and HLA in healthy donors (dated by TCRdb to the late 2010s). Receptor amplification or capture employed the immunoSEQ multiplex PCR assay. A mixture of 60 forward primers for TCR Vbeta segments and 13 reverse primers for TCR Jbeta segments was used in the multiplex PCR. TCRdb holds this immuneACCESS table with in-frame rearrangements only. Some clones are missing; in checked studies, unresolved V genes explain under half, and the rest has no known cause. The sample includes roughly 120,000 clones, with 70% to 80% observed a single time. Clones ranked in the top ten supply about 5% of the sample. The sequenced material came from PBMCs. The receptors stem from a woman aged 25-40 years in good health and CMV-seropositive.

V gene TRBV6-5 combines with J gene TRBJ2-7; D ambiguous. The CDR3 consists of 14 residues. Germline CDR1 is MNHEY and CDR2 is SVGAGI. Trimming left V 6 bases short and J 5 bases short, with 17 bases between. The CDR3 DNA reads as TGTGCCAGCAGACCCGACTTAACTCGGGACGAGCAGTACTTC. This codes for CASRPDLTRDEQYF.

As to this clone: Other DNA sequences of this sample code for an identical CDR3. V gene TRBV18 combines with J gene TRBJ1-1; maybe TRBD1 (6 bases). In germline, CDR1 is KGHSH, CDR2 LQKENI. The length of the CDR3 is 17 residues. Trimming pared 0 bases from V and 1 base from J, leaving 15 bases between. CDR3 residues: CASSPPTGQRENTEAFF. The CDR3 nucleotides are TGTGCCAGCTCACCACCGACTGGACAGAGGGAGAACACTGAAGCTTTCTTT.

The chain couples TRBV6-1 to TRBJ1-1; TRBD1 agrees at 7 bases. Germline CDR1 MNHNS, CDR2 SASEGT. CDR3 length equals 15 residues. V lost 6 bases, J lost 1 base, and 8 bases stayed unmatched. The CDR3 region is CASRPRQGQNTEAFF. The CDR3 DNA is TGTGCCAGCAGGCCCCGACAGGGTCAGAACACTGAAGCTTTCTTT.

The V and J genes are TRBV2 and TRBJ2-7; TRBD2 matches at 7 bases. Germline CDR1 is SNHLY and CDR2 is FYNNEI. J lost 1 base, V lost 8 bases, and 2 bases had no gene match. The CDR3 totals 12 residues. CDR3 sequence: CASGRGSYEQYF. The CDR3 DNA reads as TGTGCCAGCGGGAGGGGATCCTACGAGCAGTACTTC.

The rearrangement joins TRBV5-5 to TRBJ1-1; 9 nucleotides line up with TRBD1. The CDR3 contains 13 residues. CDR1 is SGHKS, CDR2 YYEKEE, per germline (reference sequence). The V segment lost 2 bases and the J segment 6 bases; nucleotides outside the gene matches: 2. The CDR3, as DNA: TGTGCCAGCAGCTTAGACAGGGGGGCTGAAGCTTTCTTT. Amino acid sequence: CASSLDRGAEAFF.

The chain is built from TRBV29-1 and TRBJ1-1; possibly TRBD1 for D (5 bases). Germline CDR1 is SQVTM and CDR2 is ANQGSEA. V shed 6 bases and J shed 0 bases, with 14 bases lying between them. This CDR3 is built from 14 residues. The CDR3 DNA sequence: TGCAGCGTCCTAAGGGGTTTCATGAACACTGAAGCTTTCTTT. This gives the protein CSVLRGFMNTEAFF.

The rearrangement uses TRBV25-1 and TRBJ2-3; D not certain. Trimming shortened V by 3 bases and J by 0 bases, and 10 bases separated the two germline ends. Germline CDR1 and CDR2: MGHDK and SYGVNS. The CDR3 runs to 15 residues. The CDR3 region has the DNA TGTGCCAGCAGTGATTACTTAACTAGCACAGATACGCAGTATTTT. It encodes CASSDYLTSTDTQYF.

This clone occurred once. The chain combines TRBV10-1 with TRBJ1-5; D is unresolved. This CDR3 contains 14 residues. Germline CDR1 and CDR2: WNHNN and SYGVQD (reference sequence). Between the trimmed V and J ends, which lost 2 bases and 7 bases, there was a span of 12 bases. The CDR3 loop reads CASSESGSGQPQHF. The CDR3 coding sequence is TGCGCCAGCAGTGAGAGCGGCTCCGGGCAGCCCCAGCATTTT.

The chain employs TRBV30 and TRBJ1-3; the D gene is possibly TRBD1 (6 bases). The V gene's germline CDR1 is GTSNPN and CDR2 SVGIG (reference sequence). The CDR3 spans 14 residues. Trimming shortened V by 1 base and J by 7 bases, and 14 bases separated the two germline ends. This CDR3 is CAWSATRQGNTIYF. The CDR3, as DNA: TGTGCCTGGAGTGCCACCCGCCAGGGGAACACCATATATTTT. Supplemented by reference TRBV30 and TRBJ1-3, the full variable domain reads SQTIHQWPATLVQPVGSPLSLECTVEGTSNPNLYWYRQAAGRGLQLLFYSVGIGQISSEVPQNLSASRPQDRQFILSSKKLLLSDSGFYLCAWSATRQGNTIYFGEGSWLTVV.

V gene TRBV14 combines with J gene TRBJ2-3, with D hard to call. With 3 bases removed from V and 0 bases from J, the gap between germline ends came to 4 bases. This CDR3 has 13 residues. Per the germline V gene, CDR1 is SGHDN and CDR2 is FVKESK. CDR3 DNA sequence: TGTGCCAGCAGCCACAGAAGCACAGATACGCAGTATTTT. This translates into CASSHRSTDTQYF. The full variable domain, its missing parts supplied by reference TRBV14 and TRBJ2-3, is EAGVTQFPSHSVIEKGQTVTLRCDPISGHDNLYWYRRVMGKEIKFLLHFVKESKQDESGMPNNRFLAERTGGTYSTLKVQPAELEDSGVYFCASSHRSTDTQYFGPGTRLTVL.

This CDR3 is CAISESEGITEAFF. The DNA of the CDR3 is TGTGCCATCAGTGAATCTGAGGGAATCACTGAAGCTTTCTTT. The chain couples TRBV10-3 to TRBJ1-1, with D unresolved. The ends were cut back, 3 bases at V and 4 bases at J, with 12 bases in the middle. CDR1 ENHRY and CDR2 SYGVKD come from the germline V gene. The CDR3 is 14 amino acids.

The rearrangement links TRBV2 to TRBJ1-6; tentative D call: TRBD1 (6 bases). This CDR3 contains 14 residues. Germline V CDR1 and CDR2: SNHLY, FYNNEI. Trimming stripped 6 bases from V and 4 bases from J, with 10 bases between. CDR3 DNA: TGTGCCAGCAGGGAGGACAGTTATAATTCACCCCTCCACTTT. This sequence encodes CASREDSYNSPLHF. Supplemented by reference TRBV2 and TRBJ1-6, the full variable domain reads EPEVTQTPSHQVTQMGQEVILRCVPISNHLYFYWYRQILGQKVEFLVSFYNNEISEKSEIFDDQFSVERPDGSNFTLKIRSTKLEDSAMYFCASREDSYNSPLHFGNGTRLTVT.

The genes are TRBV18 and TRBJ2-7; 7 bases match TRBD2. This CDR3 has 14 amino acids. CDR1 is KGHSH, CDR2 LQKENI, per germline. V shed 5 bases and J 0 bases; nucleotides not matched to a gene: 4. This chain's CDR3 is CASSGTTTSYEQYF. CDR3 sequence (DNA): TGTGCCAGCTCAGGGACTACCACCTCCTACGAGCAGTACTTC.

The V and J genes are TRBV7-9 and TRBJ2-5; 8 bases align to TRBD2. This CDR3 is built from 19 residues. V shed 4 bases and J 2 bases; nucleotides not matched to a gene: 18. CDR1 is SEHNR, CDR2 FQNEAQ, per germline (reference sequence). CDR3 residues: CASSSNNGGGRSPQETQYF. For the CDR3, the DNA is TGTGCCAGCAGCTCCAATAACGGGGGGGGGCGATCGCCACAAGAGACCCAGTACTTC.

The V gene is TRBV7-9, the J gene TRBJ1-6; 9 nucleotides match TRBD1. Germline-derived CDR1 and CDR2 are SEHNR and FQNEAQ (reference sequence). The J segment lost 10 bases and the V segment lost 8 bases, leaving 9 bases of the junction unmatched. This CDR3 comprises 14 residues. The CDR3 reads CASGGGTGSSPLHF. CDR3 bases: TGTGCCAGCGGCGGGGGGACAGGGTCATCACCCCTCCACTTT.

This clone was counted only a few times. J is TRBJ2-7 and V is TRBV6-1; D might be TRBD2 (6 bases). Germline-derived CDR1 and CDR2 are MNHNS and SASEGT. V lost 4 bases to trimming and J lost 3 bases, with 10 bases between them. The CDR3 length is 13 residues. The CDR3: CASSAGLGYEQYF. The CDR3 nucleotides are TGTGCCAGCAGTGCGGGACTGGGCTACGAGCAGTACTTC.

The V gene is TRBV7-3, the J gene TRBJ2-7; TRBD1 might be the D (7 bases). The germline V gene has CDR1 SGHTA and CDR2 FQGTGA. V was trimmed by 5 bases and J by 6 bases, leaving 17 bases between them. The CDR3 totals 14 residues. The CDR3 loop is CASSPTSGGGEQYF. The CDR3 DNA sequence: TGTGCCAGCAGCCCGACCTCAGGGGGAGGCGAGCAGTACTTC.

This chain links TRBV5-5 with TRBJ2-1, with 7 bases that match TRBD1. In germline, CDR1 is SGHKS, CDR2 YYEKEE (reference sequence). The CDR3 consists of 12 residues. V shed 3 bases, J shed 9 bases, and the junction held 3 bases outside the gene matches. The CDR3 nucleotides read TGTGCCAGCAGCTGGCAGGGGGTTGAGCAGTTCTTC. Translating it yields CASSWQGVEQFF.

This clone was counted only a few times. V usage is TRBV7-9 and J usage is TRBJ1-1, with 9 bases aligning to TRBD1. Losses at the gene ends were 1 base for V and 4 bases for J; bases not matched to a gene: 7. The CDR3 totals 16 residues. Germline V gene data show CDR1 as SEHNR and CDR2 as FQNEAQ (reference sequence). This CDR3 is CASSLGQGVLSTEAFF. In DNA, the CDR3 is TGTGCCAGCAGCTTAGGACAGGGGGTATTGAGCACTGAAGCTTTCTTT.